This record covers a single TCR beta chain. V was shortened by 4 bases and J by 2 bases, with 7 bases between the two germline ends. Germline V gene data show CDR1 as MNHNS and CDR2 as SASEGT. The CDR3 totals 13 residues. The data were taken from a study of T-cell memory formation after mild COVID-19. TCRdb processed the 5' RACE reads anew with MiXCR; each CDR3 protein has one entry. The data show fewer than 650,000 distinct CDR3 sequences, roughly 21% seen once. The receptor was isolated from an adult woman who had mild COVID-19 (a few samples of this study predate the infection). Cell type and time point are not known. Input material: PBMCs or a T cell subset sorted from them (not recorded which). This chain joins TRBV6-1 and TRBJ2-3; D ambiguous. The CDR3 sequence is CASSVLPTDTQYF. The CDR3 DNA sequence: TGTGCCAGCAGTGTTCTCCCCACAGATACGCAGTATTTT.